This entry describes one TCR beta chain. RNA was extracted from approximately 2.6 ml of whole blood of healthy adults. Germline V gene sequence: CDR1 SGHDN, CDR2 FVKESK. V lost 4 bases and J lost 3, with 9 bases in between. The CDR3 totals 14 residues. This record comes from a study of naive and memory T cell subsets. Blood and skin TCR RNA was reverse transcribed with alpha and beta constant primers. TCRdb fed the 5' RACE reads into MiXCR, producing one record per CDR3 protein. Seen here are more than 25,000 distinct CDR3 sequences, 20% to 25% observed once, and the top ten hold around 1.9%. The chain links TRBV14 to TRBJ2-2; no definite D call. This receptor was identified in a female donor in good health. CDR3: CASSLRTDTGELFF. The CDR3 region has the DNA TGTGCCAGCAGCCTCCGTACGGACACCGGGGAGCTGTTTTTT.